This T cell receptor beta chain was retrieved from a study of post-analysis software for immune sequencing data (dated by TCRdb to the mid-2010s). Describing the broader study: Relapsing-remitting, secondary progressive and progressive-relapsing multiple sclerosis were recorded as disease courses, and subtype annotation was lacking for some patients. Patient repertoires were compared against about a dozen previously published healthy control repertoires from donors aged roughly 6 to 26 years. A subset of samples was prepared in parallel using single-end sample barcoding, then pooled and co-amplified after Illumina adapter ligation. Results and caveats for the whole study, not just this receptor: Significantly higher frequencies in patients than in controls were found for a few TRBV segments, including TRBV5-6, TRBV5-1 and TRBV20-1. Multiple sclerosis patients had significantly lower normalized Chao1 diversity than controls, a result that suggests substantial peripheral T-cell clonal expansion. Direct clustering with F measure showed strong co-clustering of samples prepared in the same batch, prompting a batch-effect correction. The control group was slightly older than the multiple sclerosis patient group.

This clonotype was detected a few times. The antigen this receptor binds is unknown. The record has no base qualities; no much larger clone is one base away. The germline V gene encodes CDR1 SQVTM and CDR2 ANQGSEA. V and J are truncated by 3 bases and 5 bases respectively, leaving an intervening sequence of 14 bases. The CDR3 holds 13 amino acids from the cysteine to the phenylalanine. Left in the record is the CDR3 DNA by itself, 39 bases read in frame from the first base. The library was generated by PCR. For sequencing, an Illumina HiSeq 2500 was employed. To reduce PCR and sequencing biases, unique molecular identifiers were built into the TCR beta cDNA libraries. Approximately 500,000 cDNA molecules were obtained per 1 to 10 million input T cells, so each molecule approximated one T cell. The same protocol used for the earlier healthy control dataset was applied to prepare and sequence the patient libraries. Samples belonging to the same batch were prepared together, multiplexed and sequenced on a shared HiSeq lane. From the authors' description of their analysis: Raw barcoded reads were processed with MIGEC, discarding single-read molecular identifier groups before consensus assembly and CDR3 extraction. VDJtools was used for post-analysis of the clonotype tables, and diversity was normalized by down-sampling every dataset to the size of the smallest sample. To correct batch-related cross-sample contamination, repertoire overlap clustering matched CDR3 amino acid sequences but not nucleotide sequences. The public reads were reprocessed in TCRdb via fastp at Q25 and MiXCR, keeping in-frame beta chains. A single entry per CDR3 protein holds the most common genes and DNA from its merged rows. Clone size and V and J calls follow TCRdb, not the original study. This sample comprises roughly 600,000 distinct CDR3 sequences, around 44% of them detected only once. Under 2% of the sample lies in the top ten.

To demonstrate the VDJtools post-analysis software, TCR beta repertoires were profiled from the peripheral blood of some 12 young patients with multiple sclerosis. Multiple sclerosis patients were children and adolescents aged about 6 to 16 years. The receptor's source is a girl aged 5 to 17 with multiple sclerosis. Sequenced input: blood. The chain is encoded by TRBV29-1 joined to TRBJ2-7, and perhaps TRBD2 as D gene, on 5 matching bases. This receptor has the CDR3 CSVDGESLDEQYF. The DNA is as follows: TGCAGCGTTGACGGGGAAAGCCTTGACGAGCAGTACTTC.